The rows below give T cell receptor beta chains drawn from one sample of a study of OX40 agonist ivuxolimab in advanced cancers. The repertoire was sequenced with immunoSEQ multiplex PCR; TCRdb's copy has only in-frame clones and lacks some. The data hold tens of thousands of clones, with about 85% observed a single time. The sequencing used CD4+ or CD8+ T cells sorted from blood, collected in a trial of the OX40 agonist ivuxolimab. The receptors shown here come from an adult with an advanced solid tumor such as melanoma, head and neck, liver or kidney cancer. Both conserved end residues are part of each CDR3. D genes are given only for firm matches. Expanded clones are given a class, and other clones once, few, many or no size at all.

.,.,TRBJ1-5,TRBV30,TGTGCCTGGAGTGAAGGGGACCAGCCCCAGCATTTT,CAWSEGDQPQHF
.,.,TRBJ2-7,TRBV6-6,TGTGCCAGCAGAACGGACGGGAACTCCTACGAGCAGTACTTC,CASRTDGNSYEQYF
.,few,TRBJ1-2,TRBV2,TGTGCCAGCAGGGCAGGGAACCGGGGTGGCTACACCTTC,CASRAGNRGGYTF
.,.,TRBJ1-1,TRBV6-6,TGTGCCAGCAGTTACTCAAATGAAGCTTTCTTT,CASSYSNEAFF
TRBD2,.,TRBJ2-5,TRBV11-3,TGTGCCAGCAGCCCTGGGACTAGCGGGGGGGAGACCCAGTACTTC,CASSPGTSGGETQYF
.,.,TRBJ2-7,TRBV30,TGTGCCTGGAGTGTTAATTACGAGCAGTACTTC,CAWSVNYEQYF
.,.,TRBJ2-1,TRBV5-5,TGTGCCAGCAGCTTGCAGGGGACAAACTACAATGAGCAGTTCTTC,CASSLQGTNYNEQFF
TRBD1,.,TRBJ2-7,TRBV19,TGTGCCAGTAGTCTGCTAGACAGGGCCTACGAGCAGTACTTC,CASSLLDRAYEQYF
TRBD2,.,TRBJ2-2,TRBV9,TGTGCCAGCAGCCCACCCAGCGGGGGAGGCGAGGAGCTGTTTTTT,CASSPPSGGGEELFF
.,.,TRBJ2-6,TRBV18,TGTGCCAGCTCGGCAGGGAGACTCTCTGGGGCCAACGTCCTGACTTTC,CASSAGRLSGANVLTF
.,.,TRBJ2-7,TRBV9,TGTGCCAGCAGCGTAACGCTAGGGGCAAGCACTAGGAACGAGCAGTACTTC,CASSVTLGASTRNEQYF
.,.,TRBJ1-6,TRBV4-3,TGCGCCAGCAGCCAAGAACTCGGTTCACCCCTCCACTTT,CASSQELGSPLHF
TRBD1,.,TRBJ2-7,TRBV6-1,TGTGCCACTTTGACAGGGGGCTATGCGCACGAGCAGTACTTC,CATLTGGYAHEQYF
TRBD1,.,TRBJ1-6,TRBV28,TGTGCCAGCAATCTGGGACAGGGGACTAATTCACCCCTCCACTTT,CASNLGQGTNSPLHF
TRBD1,.,TRBJ2-1,TRBV11-3,TGTGCCAGCAGCCCCCCGGGACAGGGCTACAATGAGCAGTTCTTC,CASSPPGQGYNEQFF
.,.,TRBJ2-3,TRBV10-1,TGCGCCAGCAGCTTGGGGGGGCGCGGAGATACGCAGTATTTT,CASSLGGRGDTQYF
.,.,TRBJ1-5,TRBV5-3,TGTGCCAGAAGCCCCCCGACAGTCGTTTTTAATCAGCCCCAGCATTTT,CARSPPTVVFNQPQHF
TRBD1,.,TRBJ2-3,TRBV5-4,TGTGCCAGCAGCTTGCCCGGACAGGGAGTGGATACGCAGTATTTT,CASSLPGQGVDTQYF
TRBD1,.,TRBJ1-1,TRBV5-1,TGCGCCAGCTTGACAGGGGTGAACACTGAAGCTTTCTTT,CASLTGVNTEAFF
.,.,TRBJ2-3,TRBV6-6,TGTGCCAGCACCCCCGCACTGGCGACAGATACGCAGTATTTT,CASTPALATDTQYF
.,.,TRBJ2-6,TRBV19,TGTGCCAGTAGTCCACGTGAGGGGCACGCGGGGGCCAACGTCCTGACTTTC,CASSPREGHAGANVLTF
.,.,TRBJ1-1,TRBV7-2,TGTGCCAGCAGCCCCAGGGGAGGGGGAAACACTGAAGCTTTCTTT,CASSPRGGGNTEAFF